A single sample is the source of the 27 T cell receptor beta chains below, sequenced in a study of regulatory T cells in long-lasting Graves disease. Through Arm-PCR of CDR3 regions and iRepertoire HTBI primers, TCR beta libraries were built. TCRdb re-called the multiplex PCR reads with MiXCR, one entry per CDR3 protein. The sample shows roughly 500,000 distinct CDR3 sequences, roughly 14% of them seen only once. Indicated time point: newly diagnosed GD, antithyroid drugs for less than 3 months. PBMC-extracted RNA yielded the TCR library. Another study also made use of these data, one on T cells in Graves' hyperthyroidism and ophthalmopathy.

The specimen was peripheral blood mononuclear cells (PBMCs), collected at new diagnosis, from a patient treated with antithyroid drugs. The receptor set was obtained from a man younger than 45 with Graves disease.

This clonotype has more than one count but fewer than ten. The CDR3 region is CSATSGTPSTNEKLFF. The CDR3, as DNA: TGCAGTGCGACCTCCGGGACACCCTCAACTAATGAAAAACTGTTTTTT. The V call is TRBV20-1, the J call TRBJ1-4; weak D call: TRBD1 (6 bases). The V gene lost 6 bases and the J gene lost 0 bases, with 17 bases spanning the gap. Germline CDR1 and CDR2: DFQATT and SNEGSKA (reference sequence). This CDR3 contains 16 residues.

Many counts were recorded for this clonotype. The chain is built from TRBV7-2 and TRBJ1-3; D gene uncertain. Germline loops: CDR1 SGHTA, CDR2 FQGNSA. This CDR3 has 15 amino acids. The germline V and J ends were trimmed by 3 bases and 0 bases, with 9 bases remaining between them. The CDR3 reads CASSFTASSGNTIYF. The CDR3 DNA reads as TGTGCCAGCAGCTTCACGGCCAGCTCTGGAAACACCATATATTTT.

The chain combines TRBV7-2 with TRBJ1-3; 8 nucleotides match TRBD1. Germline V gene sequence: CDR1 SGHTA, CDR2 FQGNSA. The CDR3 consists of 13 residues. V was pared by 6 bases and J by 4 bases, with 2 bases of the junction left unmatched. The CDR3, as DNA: TGTGCCAGCAGGCGACAGGGGGGAAACACCATATATTTT. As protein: CASRRQGGNTIYF.

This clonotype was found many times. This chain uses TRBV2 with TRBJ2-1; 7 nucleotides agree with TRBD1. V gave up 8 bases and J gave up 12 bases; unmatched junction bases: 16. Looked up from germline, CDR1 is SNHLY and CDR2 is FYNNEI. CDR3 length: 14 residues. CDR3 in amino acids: CASLRQGDLSGQFF. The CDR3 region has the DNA TGTGCCAGCCTACGACAGGGTGACCTGAGTGGGCAGTTCTTC.

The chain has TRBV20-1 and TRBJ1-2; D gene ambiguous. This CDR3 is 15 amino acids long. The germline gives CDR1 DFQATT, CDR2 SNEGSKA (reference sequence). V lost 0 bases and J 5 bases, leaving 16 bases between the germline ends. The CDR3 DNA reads TGCAGTGCTAGAGATAAAGGGAGGATCCGGTATGGCTACACCTTC. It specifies CSARDKGRIRYGYTF.

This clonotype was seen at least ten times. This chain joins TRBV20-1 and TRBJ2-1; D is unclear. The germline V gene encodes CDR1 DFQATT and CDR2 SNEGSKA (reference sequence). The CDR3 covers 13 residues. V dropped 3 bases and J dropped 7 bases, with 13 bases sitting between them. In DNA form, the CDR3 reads TGCAGTGCTAGTGTGGCTCGGGCGAATGAGCAGTTCTTC. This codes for CSASVARANEQFF.

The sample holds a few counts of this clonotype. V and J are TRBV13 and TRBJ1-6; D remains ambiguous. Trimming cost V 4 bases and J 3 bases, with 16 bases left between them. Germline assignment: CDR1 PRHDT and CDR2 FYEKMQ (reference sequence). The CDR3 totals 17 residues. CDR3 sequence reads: CASSSRIRGNYNSPLHF. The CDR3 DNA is TGTGCCAGCAGCTCCCGCATTCGGGGTAACTATAATTCACCCCTCCACTTT.

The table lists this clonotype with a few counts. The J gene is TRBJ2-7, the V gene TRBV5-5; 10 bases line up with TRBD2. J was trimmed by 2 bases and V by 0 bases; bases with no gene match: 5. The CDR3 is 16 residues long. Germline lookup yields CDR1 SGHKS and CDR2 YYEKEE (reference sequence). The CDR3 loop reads CASSLDGLAATYEQYF. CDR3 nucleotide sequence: TGTGCCAGCAGCTTGGATGGACTAGCGGCAACCTACGAGCAGTACTTC.

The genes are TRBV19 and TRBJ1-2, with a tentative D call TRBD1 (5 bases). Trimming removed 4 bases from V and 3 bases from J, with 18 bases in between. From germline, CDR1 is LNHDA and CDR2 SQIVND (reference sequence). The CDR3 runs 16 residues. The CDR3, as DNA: TGTGCCAGTAGTAGGGACGAAGGGGTTATCGACTATGGCTACACCTTC. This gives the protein CASSRDEGVIDYGYTF.

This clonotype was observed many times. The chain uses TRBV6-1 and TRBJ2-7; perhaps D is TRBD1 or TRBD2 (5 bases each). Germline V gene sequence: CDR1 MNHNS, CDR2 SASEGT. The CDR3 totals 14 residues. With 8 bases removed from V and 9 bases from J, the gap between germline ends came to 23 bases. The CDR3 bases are TGTGCCAGCGCCTGGGGTGGGGGTGAAAGGGGGCAGTACTTC. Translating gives CASAWGGGERGQYF.

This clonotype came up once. The CDR3 sequence is CASSFSGGAKNIQYF. The DNA for the CDR3 is TGTGCCAGCAGCTTTTCAGGGGGAGCCAAAAACATTCAGTACTTC. This chain uses TRBV7-9 with TRBJ2-4, with 7 bases lining up with TRBD1. V shed 3 bases and J 0 bases; nucleotides not matched to a gene: 2. This CDR3 is 15 amino acids long. Germline CDR1 SEHNR, CDR2 FQNEAQ (reference sequence).

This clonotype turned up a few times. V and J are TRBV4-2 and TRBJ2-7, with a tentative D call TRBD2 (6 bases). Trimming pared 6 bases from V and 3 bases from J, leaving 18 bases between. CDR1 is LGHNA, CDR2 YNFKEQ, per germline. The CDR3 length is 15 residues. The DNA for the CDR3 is TGTGCCAGCAGTTCCGGGGAGCGGGTGCACTACGAGCAGTACTTC. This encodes CASSSGERVHYEQYF.

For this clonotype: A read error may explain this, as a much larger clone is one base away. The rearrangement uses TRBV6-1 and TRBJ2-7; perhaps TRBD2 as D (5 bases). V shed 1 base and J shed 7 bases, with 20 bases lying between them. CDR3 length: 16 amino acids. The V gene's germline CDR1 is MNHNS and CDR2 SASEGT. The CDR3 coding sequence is TGTGCCAGCAGTGAAGATCGCAGGAGGTCCTACAATGAGCAGTACTTC. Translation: CASSEDRRRSYNEQYF.

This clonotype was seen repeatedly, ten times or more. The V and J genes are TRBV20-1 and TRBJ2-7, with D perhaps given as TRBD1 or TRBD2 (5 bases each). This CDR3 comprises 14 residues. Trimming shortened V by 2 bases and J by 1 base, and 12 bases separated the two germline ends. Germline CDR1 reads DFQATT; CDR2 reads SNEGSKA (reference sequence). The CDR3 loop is CSARIGAGSYEQYF. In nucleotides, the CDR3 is TGCAGTGCTAGAATCGGGGCAGGATCCTACGAGCAGTACTTC.

The CDR3 nucleotides are TGCGCCAGCAGCTTTGGGGCTAGCGGGGCACAAGAGACCCAGTACTTC. It encodes CASSFGASGAQETQYF. The rearrangement links TRBV5-1 to TRBJ2-5, with 9 nucleotides matching TRBD2. The V and J ends lost 2 bases and 2 bases, in that order; junction bases with no gene match: 7. The germline V gene has CDR1 SGHRS and CDR2 YFSETQ. This CDR3 is 16 amino acids long.

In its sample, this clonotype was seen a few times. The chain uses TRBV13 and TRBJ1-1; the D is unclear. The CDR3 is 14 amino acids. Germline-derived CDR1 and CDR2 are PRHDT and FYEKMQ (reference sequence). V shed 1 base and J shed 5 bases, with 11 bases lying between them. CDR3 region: CASSLDRTSTEAFF. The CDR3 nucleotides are TGTGCCAGCAGCTTAGACAGAACTAGTACTGAAGCTTTCTTT.

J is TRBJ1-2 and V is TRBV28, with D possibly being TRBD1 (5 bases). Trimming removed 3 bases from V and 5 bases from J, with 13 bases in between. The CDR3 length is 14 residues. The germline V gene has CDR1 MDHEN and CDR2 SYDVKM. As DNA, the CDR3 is TGTGCCAGCAGTTTGCCCGGGACCGTATATGGCTACACCTTC. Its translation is CASSLPGTVYGYTF.

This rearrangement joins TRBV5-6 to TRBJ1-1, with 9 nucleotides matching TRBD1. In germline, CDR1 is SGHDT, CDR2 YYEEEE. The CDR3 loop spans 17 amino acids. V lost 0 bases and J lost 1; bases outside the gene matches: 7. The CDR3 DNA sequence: TGTGCCAGCAGCTTGGTTGGCCCGGGACAGGGGAACACTGAAGCTTTCTTT. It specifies CASSLVGPGQGNTEAFF.

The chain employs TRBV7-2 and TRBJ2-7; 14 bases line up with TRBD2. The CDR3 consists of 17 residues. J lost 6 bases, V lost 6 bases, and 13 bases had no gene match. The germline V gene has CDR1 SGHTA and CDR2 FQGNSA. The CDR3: CASRRPRLAGGPFEQYF. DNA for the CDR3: TGTGCCAGCAGACGCCCGAGACTAGCGGGAGGGCCCTTCGAGCAGTACTTC. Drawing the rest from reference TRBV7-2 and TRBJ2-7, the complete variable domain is GAGVSQSPSNKVTEKGKDVELRCDPISGHTALYWYRQSLGQGLEFLIYFQGNSAPDKSGLPSDRFSAERTGGSVSTLTIQRTQQEDSAVYLCASRRPRLAGGPFEQYFGPGTRLTVT.

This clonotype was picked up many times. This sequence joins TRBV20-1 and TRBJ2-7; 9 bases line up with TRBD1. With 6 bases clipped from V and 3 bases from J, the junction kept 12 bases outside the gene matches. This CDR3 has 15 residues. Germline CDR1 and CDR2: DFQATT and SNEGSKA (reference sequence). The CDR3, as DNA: TGCAGTGCCAAAACAGGGGGCTCGAACATCTACGAGCAGTACTTC. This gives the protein CSAKTGGSNIYEQYF.

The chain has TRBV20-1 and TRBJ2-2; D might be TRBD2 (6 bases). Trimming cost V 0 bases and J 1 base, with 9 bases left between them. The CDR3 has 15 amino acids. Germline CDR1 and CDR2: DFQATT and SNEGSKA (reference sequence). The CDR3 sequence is CSARELGGNTGELFF. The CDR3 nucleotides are TGCAGTGCTAGAGAATTGGGGGGGAACACCGGGGAGCTGTTTTTT.

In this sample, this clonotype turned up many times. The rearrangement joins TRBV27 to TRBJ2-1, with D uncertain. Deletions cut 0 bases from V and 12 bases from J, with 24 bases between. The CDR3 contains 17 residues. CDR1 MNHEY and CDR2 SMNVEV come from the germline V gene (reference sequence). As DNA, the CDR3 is TGTGCCAGCAGTTTATCGATCATGGGCGGCGGAAGCGATGTGCAGTTCTTC. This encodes CASSLSIMGGGSDVQFF.

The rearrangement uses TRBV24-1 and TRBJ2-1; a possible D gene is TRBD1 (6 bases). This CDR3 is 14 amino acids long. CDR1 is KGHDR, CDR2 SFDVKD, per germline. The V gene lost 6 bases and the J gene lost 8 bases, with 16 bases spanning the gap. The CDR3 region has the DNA TGTGCCACCAGTTGGACAGCGTCAGGGGATGAGCAGTTCTTC. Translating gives CATSWTASGDEQFF.

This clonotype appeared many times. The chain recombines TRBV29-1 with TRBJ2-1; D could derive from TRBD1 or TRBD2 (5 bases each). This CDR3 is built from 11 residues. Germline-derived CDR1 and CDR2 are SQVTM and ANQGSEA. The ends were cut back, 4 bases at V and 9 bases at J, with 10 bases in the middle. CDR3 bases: TGCAGCGTTGGAGGGGCAAGTGAGCAGTTCTTC. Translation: CSVGGASEQFF.

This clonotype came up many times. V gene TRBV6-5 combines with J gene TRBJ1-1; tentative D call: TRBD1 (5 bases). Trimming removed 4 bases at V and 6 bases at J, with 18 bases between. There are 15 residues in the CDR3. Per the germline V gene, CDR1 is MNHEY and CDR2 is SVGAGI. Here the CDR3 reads CASSSLGKRQPEAFF. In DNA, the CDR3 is TGTGCCAGCAGTTCCCTTGGTAAAAGACAGCCTGAAGCTTTCTTT.

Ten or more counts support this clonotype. CDR3 bases: TGCAGCGTCGTTACAGGGTTAGGCGGGAGTGGGTACGAGCAGTACTTC. Translation: CSVVTGLGGSGYEQYF. This chain links TRBV29-1 with TRBJ2-7; weak D call: TRBD2 (7 bases). Germline V CDR1 and CDR2: SQVTM, ANQGSEA. This CDR3 comprises 16 residues. Trimming took off 6 bases at V and 4 bases at J, with 25 bases between the two ends.

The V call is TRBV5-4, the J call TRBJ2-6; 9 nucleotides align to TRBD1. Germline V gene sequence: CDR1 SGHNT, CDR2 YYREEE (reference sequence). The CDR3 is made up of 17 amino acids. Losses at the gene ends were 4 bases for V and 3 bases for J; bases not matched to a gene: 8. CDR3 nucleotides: TGTGCCAGCAGCAAAGGACAGGGGAGAGGTGGGGCCAACGTCCTGACTTTC. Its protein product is CASSKGQGRGGANVLTF.